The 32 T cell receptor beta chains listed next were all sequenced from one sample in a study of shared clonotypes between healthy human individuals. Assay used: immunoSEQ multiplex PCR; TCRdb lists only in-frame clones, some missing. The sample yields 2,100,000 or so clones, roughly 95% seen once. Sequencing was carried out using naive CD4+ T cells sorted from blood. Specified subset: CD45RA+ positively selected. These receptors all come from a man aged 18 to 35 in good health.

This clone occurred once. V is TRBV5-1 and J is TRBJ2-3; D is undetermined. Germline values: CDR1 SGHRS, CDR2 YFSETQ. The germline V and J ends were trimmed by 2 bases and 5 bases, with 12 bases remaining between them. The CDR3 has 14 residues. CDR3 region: CASSFAVVKDTQYF. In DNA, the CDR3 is TGCGCCAGCAGCTTCGCGGTGGTAAAAGATACGCAGTATTTT.

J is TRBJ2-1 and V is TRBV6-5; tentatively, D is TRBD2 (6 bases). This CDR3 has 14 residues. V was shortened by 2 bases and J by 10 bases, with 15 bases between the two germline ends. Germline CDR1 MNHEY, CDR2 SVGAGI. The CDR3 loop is CASSYRNPSGEQFF. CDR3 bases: TGTGCCAGCAGTTACCGGAATCCCAGCGGGGAGCAGTTCTTC.

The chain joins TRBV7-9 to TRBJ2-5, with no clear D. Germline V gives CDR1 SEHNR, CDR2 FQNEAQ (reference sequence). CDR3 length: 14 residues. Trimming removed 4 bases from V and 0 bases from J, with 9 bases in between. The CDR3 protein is CASSSLRDQETQYF. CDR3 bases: TGTGCCAGCAGCTCCCTACGGGACCAAGAGACCCAGTACTTC.

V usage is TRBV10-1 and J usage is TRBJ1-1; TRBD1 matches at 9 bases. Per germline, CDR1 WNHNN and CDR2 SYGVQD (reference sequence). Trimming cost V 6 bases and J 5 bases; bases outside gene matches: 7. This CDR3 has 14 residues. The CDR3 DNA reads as TGCGCCAGCAGCGTAGACAGGGGGTTGACTGAAGCTTTCTTT. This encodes CASSVDRGLTEAFF.

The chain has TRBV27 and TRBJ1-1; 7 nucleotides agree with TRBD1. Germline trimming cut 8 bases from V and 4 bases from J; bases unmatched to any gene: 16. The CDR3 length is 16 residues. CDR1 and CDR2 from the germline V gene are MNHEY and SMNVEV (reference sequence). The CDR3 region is CASRRWQGVFGTEAFF. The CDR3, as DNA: TGTGCCAGCCGGAGGTGGCAGGGGGTGTTTGGCACTGAAGCTTTCTTT.

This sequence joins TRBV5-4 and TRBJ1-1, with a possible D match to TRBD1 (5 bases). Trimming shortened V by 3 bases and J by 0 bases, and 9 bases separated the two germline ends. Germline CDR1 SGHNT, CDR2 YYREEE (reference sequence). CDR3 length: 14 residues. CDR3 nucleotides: TGTGCCAGCAGCTCGGAGGGGCTGAACACTGAAGCTTTCTTT. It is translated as CASSSEGLNTEAFF.

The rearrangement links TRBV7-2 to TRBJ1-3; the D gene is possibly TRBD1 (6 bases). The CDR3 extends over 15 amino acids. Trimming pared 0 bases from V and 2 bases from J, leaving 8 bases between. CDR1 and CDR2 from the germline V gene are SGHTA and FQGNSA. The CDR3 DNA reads TGTGCCAGCAGCTTAGCGCAGGGGACTGGAAACACCATATATTTT. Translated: CASSLAQGTGNTIYF.

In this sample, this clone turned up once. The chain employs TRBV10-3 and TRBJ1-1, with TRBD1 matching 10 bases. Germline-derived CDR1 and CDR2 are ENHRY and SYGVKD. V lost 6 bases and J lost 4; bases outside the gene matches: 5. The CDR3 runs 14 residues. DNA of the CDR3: TGTGCCATCAGCCGGGACAGGGGAATCACTGAAGCTTTCTTT. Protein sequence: CAISRDRGITEAFF.

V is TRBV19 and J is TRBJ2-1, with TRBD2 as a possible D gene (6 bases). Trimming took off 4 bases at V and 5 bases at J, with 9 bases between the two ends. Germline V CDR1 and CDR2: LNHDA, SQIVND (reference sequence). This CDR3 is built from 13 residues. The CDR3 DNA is TGTGCCAGTAGTACTAGCGAAAACAATGAGCAGTTCTTC. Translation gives CASSTSENNEQFF.

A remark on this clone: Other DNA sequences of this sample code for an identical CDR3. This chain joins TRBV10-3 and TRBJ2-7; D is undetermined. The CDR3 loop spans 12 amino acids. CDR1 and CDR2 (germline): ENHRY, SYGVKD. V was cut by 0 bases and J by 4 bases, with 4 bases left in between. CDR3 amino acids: CAISESPYEQYF. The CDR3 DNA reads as TGTGCCATCAGTGAGTCGCCTTACGAGCAGTACTTC.

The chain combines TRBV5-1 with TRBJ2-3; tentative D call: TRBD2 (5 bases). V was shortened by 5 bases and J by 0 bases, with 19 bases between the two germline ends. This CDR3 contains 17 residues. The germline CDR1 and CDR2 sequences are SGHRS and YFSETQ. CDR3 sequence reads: CASRAAGAVSSTDTQYF. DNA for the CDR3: TGCGCCAGCAGGGCCGCTGGAGCGGTTAGTAGCACAGATACGCAGTATTTT.

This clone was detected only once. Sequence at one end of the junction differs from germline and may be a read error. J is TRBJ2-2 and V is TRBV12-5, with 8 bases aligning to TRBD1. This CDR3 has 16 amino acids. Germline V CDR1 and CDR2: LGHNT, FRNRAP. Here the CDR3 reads CASVLVSGGLAGELFF. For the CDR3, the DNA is TGTGCTAGTGTTTTGGTGTCAGGGGGCCTCGCCGGGGAGCTGTTTTTT.

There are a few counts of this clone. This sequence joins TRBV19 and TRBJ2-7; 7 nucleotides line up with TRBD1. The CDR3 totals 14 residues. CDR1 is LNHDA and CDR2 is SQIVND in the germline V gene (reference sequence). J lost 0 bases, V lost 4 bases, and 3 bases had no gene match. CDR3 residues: CASSTRDSSYEQYF. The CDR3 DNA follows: TGTGCCAGTAGTACCCGGGACAGCTCCTACGAGCAGTACTTC. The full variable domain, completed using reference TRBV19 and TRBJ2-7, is DGGITQSPKYLFRKEGQNVTLSCEQNLNHDAMYWYRQDPGQGLRLIYYSQIVNDFQKGDIAEGYSVSREKKESFPLTVTSAQKNPTAFYLCASSTRDSSYEQYFGPGTRLTVT.

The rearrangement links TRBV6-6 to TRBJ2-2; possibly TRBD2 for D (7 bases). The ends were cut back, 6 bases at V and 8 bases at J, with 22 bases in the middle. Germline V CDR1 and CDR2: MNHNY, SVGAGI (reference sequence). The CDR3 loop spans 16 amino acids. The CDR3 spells CASRYPIRGALGELFF. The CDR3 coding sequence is TGTGCCAGCAGATACCCTATCCGGGGGGCGCTGGGGGAGCTGTTTTTT.

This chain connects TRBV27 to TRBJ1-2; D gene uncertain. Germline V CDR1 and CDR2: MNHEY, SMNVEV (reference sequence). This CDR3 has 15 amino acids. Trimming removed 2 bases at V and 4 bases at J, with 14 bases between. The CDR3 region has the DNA TGTGCCAGCAGTTTAGCGAGGAACAGTCCCTATGGCTACACCTTC. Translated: CASSLARNSPYGYTF.

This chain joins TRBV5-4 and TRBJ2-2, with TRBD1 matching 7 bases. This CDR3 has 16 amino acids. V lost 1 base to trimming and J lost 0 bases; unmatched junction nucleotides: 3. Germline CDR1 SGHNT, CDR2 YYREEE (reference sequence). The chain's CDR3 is CASSLLGTANTGELFF. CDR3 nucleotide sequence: TGTGCCAGCAGCTTGCTGGGGACAGCGAACACCGGGGAGCTGTTTTTT.

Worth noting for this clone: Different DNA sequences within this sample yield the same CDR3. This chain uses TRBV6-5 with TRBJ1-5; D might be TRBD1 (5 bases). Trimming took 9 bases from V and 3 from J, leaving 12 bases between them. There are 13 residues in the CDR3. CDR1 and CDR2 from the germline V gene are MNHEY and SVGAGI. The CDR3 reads CASRRDLNQPQHF. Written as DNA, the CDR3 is TGTGCCAGTAGGCGGGACCTCAATCAGCCCCAGCATTTT.

As DNA, the CDR3 is TGTGCCAGCAGTCCCGGGGCTGCCAATCAGCCCCAGCATTTT. Translating gives CASSPGAANQPQHF. The chain combines TRBV6-1 with TRBJ1-5, with D maybe TRBD1 (5 bases). V shed 5 bases and J shed 3 bases, with 11 bases lying between them. The CDR3 totals 14 residues. The germline V gene encodes CDR1 MNHNS and CDR2 SASEGT.

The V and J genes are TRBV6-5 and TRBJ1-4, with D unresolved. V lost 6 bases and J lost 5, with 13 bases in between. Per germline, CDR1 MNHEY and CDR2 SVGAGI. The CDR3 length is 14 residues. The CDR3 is CASRGSQRNEKLFF. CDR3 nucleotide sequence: TGTGCCAGCAGAGGCAGCCAAAGAAATGAAAAACTGTTTTTT.

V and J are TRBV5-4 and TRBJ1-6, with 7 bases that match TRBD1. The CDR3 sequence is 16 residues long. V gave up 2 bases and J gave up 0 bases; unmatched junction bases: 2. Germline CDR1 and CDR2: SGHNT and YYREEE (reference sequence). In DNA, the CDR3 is TGTGCCAGCAGCTTACAGGGGAGCTCCTATAATTCACCCCTCCACTTT. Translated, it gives CASSLQGSSYNSPLHF.

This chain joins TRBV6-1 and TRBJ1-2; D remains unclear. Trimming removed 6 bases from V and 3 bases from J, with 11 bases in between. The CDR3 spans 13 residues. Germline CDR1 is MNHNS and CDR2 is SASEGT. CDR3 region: CASREAGYYGYTF. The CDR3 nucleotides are TGTGCCAGCAGGGAGGCGGGGTACTATGGCTACACCTTC.

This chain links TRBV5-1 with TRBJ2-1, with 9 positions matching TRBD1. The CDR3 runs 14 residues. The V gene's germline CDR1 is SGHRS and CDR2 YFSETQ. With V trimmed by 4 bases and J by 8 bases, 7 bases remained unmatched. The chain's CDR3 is CASSPTTGGDEQFF. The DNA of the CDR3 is TGCGCCAGCAGCCCGACGACAGGGGGTGATGAGCAGTTCTTC. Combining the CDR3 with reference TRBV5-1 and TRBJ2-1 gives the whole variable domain KAGVTQTPRYLIKTRGQQVTLSCSPISGHRSVSWYQQTPGQGLQFLFEYFSETQRNKGNFPGRFSGRQFSNSRSEMNVSTLELGDSALYLCASSPTTGGDEQFFGPGTRLTVL.

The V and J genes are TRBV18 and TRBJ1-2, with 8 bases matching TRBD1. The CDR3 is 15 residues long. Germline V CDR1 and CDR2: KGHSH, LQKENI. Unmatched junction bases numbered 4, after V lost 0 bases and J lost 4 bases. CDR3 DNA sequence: TGTGCCAGCTCACCACCGGGACAGGTTACCTATGGCTACACCTTC. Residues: CASSPPGQVTYGYTF.

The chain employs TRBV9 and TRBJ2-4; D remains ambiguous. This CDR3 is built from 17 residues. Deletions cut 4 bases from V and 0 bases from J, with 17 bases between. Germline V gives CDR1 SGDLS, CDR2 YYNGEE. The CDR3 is CASSSEAASKAKNIQYF. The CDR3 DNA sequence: TGTGCCAGCAGCTCAGAAGCAGCCTCTAAAGCCAAAAACATTCAGTACTTC.

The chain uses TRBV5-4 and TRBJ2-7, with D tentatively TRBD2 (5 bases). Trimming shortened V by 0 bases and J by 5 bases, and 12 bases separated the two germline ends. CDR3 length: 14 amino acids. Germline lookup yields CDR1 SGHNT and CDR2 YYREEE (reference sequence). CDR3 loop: CASSLEPGSNEQYF. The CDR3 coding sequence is TGTGCCAGCAGCTTGGAGCCGGGGTCCAACGAGCAGTACTTC.

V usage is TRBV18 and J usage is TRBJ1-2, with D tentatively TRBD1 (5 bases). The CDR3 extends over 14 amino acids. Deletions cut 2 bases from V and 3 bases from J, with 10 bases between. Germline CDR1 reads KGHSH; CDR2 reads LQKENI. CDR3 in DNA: TGTGCCAGCTCACCAGCGGCAGGGTACTATGGCTACACCTTC. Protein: CASSPAAGYYGYTF.

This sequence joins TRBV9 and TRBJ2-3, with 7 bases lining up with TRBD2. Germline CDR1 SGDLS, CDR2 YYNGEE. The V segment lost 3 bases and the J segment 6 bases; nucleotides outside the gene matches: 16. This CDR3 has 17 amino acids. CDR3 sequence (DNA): TGTGCCAGCAGCGGAGCTCGGCGGACTAGTATTATCGATACGCAGTATTTT. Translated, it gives CASSGARRTSIIDTQYF.

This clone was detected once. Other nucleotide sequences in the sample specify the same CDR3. As DNA, the CDR3 is TGTGCCAGCAGCTTAGTGAGCGGCGGGACCTACGAGCAGTACTTC. This gives the protein CASSLVSGGTYEQYF. The chain is built from TRBV7-2 and TRBJ2-7; possibly TRBD2 for D (6 bases). Germline V gene sequence: CDR1 SGHTA, CDR2 FQGNSA. The length of the CDR3 is 15 residues. Trimming pared 1 base from V and 2 bases from J, leaving 12 bases between. Combining the CDR3 with reference TRBV7-2 and TRBJ2-7 gives the whole variable domain GAGVSQSPSNKVTEKGKDVELRCDPISGHTALYWYRQSLGQGLEFLIYFQGNSAPDKSGLPSDRFSAERTGGSVSTLTIQRTQQEDSAVYLCASSLVSGGTYEQYFGPGTRLTVT.

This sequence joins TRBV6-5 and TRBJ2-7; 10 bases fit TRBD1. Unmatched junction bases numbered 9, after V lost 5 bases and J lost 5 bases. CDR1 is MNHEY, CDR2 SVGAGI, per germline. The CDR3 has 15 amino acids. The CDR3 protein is CASSPISGTGDEQYF. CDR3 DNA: TGTGCCAGCAGTCCAATTTCGGGGACAGGGGACGAGCAGTACTTC.

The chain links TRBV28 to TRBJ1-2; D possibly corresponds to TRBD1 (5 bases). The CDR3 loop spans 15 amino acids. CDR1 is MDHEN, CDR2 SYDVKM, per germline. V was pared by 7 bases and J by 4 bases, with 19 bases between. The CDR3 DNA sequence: TGTGCCAGCACCGACCCGGAGGGGTGGGGCTATGGCTACACCTTC. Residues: CASTDPEGWGYGYTF.

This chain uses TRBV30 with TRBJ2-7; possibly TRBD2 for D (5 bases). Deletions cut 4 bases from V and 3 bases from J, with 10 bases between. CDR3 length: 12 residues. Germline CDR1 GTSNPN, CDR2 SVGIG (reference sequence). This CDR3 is CAWTSGYYEQYF. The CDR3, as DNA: TGTGCCTGGACGAGCGGTTACTACGAGCAGTACTTC.

CDR3 sequence: CASTLAGGGTDTQYF. In DNA, the CDR3 is TGTGCCAGCACGTTGGCGGGGGGTGGTACAGATACGCAGTATTTT. V gene TRBV25-1 combines with J gene TRBJ2-3; 8 positions match TRBD2. The CDR3 has 15 residues. CDR1 MGHDK and CDR2 SYGVNS come from the germline V gene. After removal of 7 bases from V and 3 bases from J, the junction contained 9 bases not matched to a gene. Together with reference TRBV25-1 and TRBJ2-3, the CDR3 gives the full variable domain: EADIYQTPRYLVIGTGKKITLECSQTMGHDKMYWYQQDPGMELHLIHYSYGVNSTEKGDLSSESTVSRIRTEHFPLTLESARPSHTSQYLCASTLAGGGTDTQYFGPGTRLTVL.